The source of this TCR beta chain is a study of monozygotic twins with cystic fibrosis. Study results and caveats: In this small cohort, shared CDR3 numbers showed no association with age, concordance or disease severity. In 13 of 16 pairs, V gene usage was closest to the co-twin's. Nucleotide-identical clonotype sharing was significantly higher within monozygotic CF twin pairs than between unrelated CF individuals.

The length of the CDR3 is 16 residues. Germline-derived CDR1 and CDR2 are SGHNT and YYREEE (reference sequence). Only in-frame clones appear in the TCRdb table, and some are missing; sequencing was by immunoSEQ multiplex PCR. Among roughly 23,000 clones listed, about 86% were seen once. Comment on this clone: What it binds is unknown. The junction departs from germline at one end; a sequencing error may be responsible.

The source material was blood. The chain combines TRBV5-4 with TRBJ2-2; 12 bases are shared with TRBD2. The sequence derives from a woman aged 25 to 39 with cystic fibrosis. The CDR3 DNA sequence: TGTGCCAGCAGCGTCCTAGCGGGGGGGGTCACCCGGGAGCTGTTTTTT. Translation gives CASSVLAGGVTRELFF.